The 31 T cell receptor beta chains below were found in one sample sequenced in a study of human T cells and chemical hapten exposure. Specified time point: healthy volunteer bleed at 2 weeks. Someone pulled total RNA out of unfractionated whole blood. TCRdb passed the RACE reads through MiXCR, listing each CDR3 protein once. The profile shows about 28,000 distinct CDR3 sequences, 7.4% of them singletons. The sequenced sample consisted of whole blood. The source is a human donor in good health. Some clones in this sample may be carry-over from other donors' samples.

This clonotype was detected a few times. The J gene is TRBJ2-2, the V gene TRBV7-9; D gene ambiguous. V was shortened by 0 bases and J by 6 bases, with 8 bases between the two germline ends. The CDR3 runs 14 residues. Germline V gene lookup returns CDR1 SEHNR and CDR2 FQNEAQ (reference sequence). The CDR3 region has the DNA TGTGCCAGCAGCTTAGCGGAACGGGCCGGGGAGCTGTTTTTT. Amino acids: CASSLAERAGELFF. Full variable domain (missing parts from reference TRBV7-9 and TRBJ2-2): DTGVSQNPRHKITKRGQNVTFRCDPISEHNRLYWYRQTLGQGPEFLTYFQNEAQLEKSRLLSDRFSAERPKGSFSTLEIQRTEQGDSAMYLCASSLAERAGELFFGEGSRLTVL.

The J gene is TRBJ2-3, the V gene TRBV5-1; D may be TRBD2 (6 bases). V shed 0 bases and J shed 2 bases, with 10 bases lying between them. Germline values: CDR1 SGHRS, CDR2 YFSETQ. The CDR3 extends over 15 amino acids. The CDR3 spells CASSLGSGDTDTQYF. The CDR3 DNA is TGCGCCAGCAGCTTGGGATCGGGGGACACAGATACGCAGTATTTT.

This clonotype has more than one count but fewer than ten. CDR3 nucleotides: TGTGCCAGCAGTTCTAGCGGGGGGGCCAATGAGCAGTTCTTC. It specifies CASSSSGGANEQFF. The chain links TRBV6-4 to TRBJ2-1, with 12 positions matching TRBD2. CDR1 is MRHNA and CDR2 is SNTAGT in the germline V gene. This CDR3 has 14 amino acids. V dropped 5 bases and J dropped 6; count of bases not matched to a gene: 2.

Ten or more counts support this clonotype. The chain has TRBV6-5 and TRBJ2-2; the D gene is possibly TRBD1 (6 bases). The CDR3 extends over 16 amino acids. In germline, CDR1 is MNHEY, CDR2 SVGAGI. With 2 bases removed from V and 8 bases from J, the gap between germline ends came to 18 bases. This CDR3 reads CASSYVQGGGNGELFF. The CDR3 bases are TGTGCCAGCAGTTACGTACAGGGTGGGGGCAATGGGGAGCTGTTTTTT.

This clonotype showed up many times. The chain joins TRBV20-1 to TRBJ2-3; 10 bases map to TRBD2. This CDR3 has 16 amino acids. Germline V gene lookup returns CDR1 DFQATT and CDR2 SNEGSKA (reference sequence). V trimming: 0 bases; J trimming: 2 bases; junction bases outside the gene matches: 5. The CDR3 is CSARDPLAGATDTQYF. Written as DNA, the CDR3 is TGCAGTGCTAGAGATCCCCTAGCGGGGGCCACAGATACGCAGTATTTT.

This clonotype came up many times. The rearrangement uses TRBV5-1 and TRBJ2-3; 9 nucleotides line up with TRBD2. This CDR3 is built from 13 residues. The germline V gene encodes CDR1 SGHRS and CDR2 YFSETQ. Trimming removed 8 bases from V and 3 bases from J; junction bases left unmatched: 4. The CDR3 region is CASSGRKTDTQYF. In DNA, the CDR3 is TGCGCCAGTAGCGGGAGAAAAACAGATACGCAGTATTTT. Using reference TRBV5-1 and TRBJ2-3 for the parts outside the CDR3, the full variable domain is KAGVTQTPRYLIKTRGQQVTLSCSPISGHRSVSWYQQTPGQGLQFLFEYFSETQRNKGNFPGRFSGRQFSNSRSEMNVSTLELGDSALYLCASSGRKTDTQYFGPGTRLTVL.

This clonotype was found many times. V is TRBV4-2 and J is TRBJ1-6, with 10 nucleotides matching TRBD1. The CDR3 is made up of 15 amino acids. CDR1 is LGHNA and CDR2 is YNFKEQ in the germline V gene. Losses at the gene ends were 2 bases for V and 9 bases for J; bases not matched to a gene: 4. Here the CDR3 reads CASSQYDRGLSPLHF. Written as DNA, the CDR3 is TGTGCCAGCAGCCAATATGACAGGGGGCTTTCACCCCTCCACTTT.

This clonotype was observed many times. This chain joins TRBV11-2 and TRBJ1-4; 11 positions agree with TRBD1. After removal of 6 bases from V and 4 bases from J, the junction contained 13 bases not matched to a gene. The CDR3 has 18 amino acids. The V gene's germline CDR1 is SGHAT and CDR2 FQNNGV. In DNA, the CDR3 is TGTGCCAGCAGACCGGACAGGGGGCGCTTTCGGGGTAATGAAAAACTGTTTTTT. Translation: CASRPDRGRFRGNEKLFF.

The chain uses TRBV28 and TRBJ2-6; no definite D call. Trimming stripped 7 bases from V and 1 base from J, with 8 bases between. Germline V CDR1 and CDR2: MDHEN, SYDVKM. This CDR3 comprises 14 residues. The CDR3 DNA reads TGTGCCAGCAATCAGTTATCTGGGGCCAACGTCCTGACTTTC. This encodes CASNQLSGANVLTF.

This rearrangement joins TRBV6-2 or TRBV6-3 to TRBJ1-1; unclear D gene. The CDR3 covers 15 residues. Trimming took 2 bases from V and 1 from J, leaving 11 bases between them. Germline V lookup: CDR1 MNHEY, CDR2 SVGEGT. This CDR3 reads CASSYGSNPNTEAFF. CDR3 bases: TGTGCCAGCAGTTACGGAAGCAACCCGAACACTGAAGCTTTCTTT.

This clonotype came up many times. V is TRBV6-5 and J is TRBJ2-6; 10 bases line up with TRBD1. The germline CDR1 and CDR2 sequences are MNHEY and SVGAGI. After removal of 10 bases from V and 0 bases from J, the junction contained 6 bases not matched to a gene. This CDR3 spans 16 amino acids. CDR3 DNA sequence: TGTGCCACCGGGACAGGGGCTTACTCTGGGGCCAACGTCCTGACTTTC. This codes for CATGTGAYSGANVLTF.

This clonotype was recorded a few times. This chain joins TRBV7-8 and TRBJ1-1; D possibly corresponds to TRBD1 (5 bases). Germline-derived CDR1 and CDR2 are SGHVS and FQNEAQ. This CDR3 spans 15 amino acids. V was trimmed by 1 base and J by 0 bases, leaving 9 bases between them. The CDR3, as DNA: TGTGCCAGCAGCTTAGTTCCAGGGCTGAACACTGAAGCTTTCTTT. Protein product: CASSLVPGLNTEAFF.

By sample fraction, this clonotype is medium-sized (0.01 to 0.1%). The rearrangement uses TRBV7-2 and TRBJ2-3; 10 nucleotides align to TRBD2. V lost 4 bases and J lost 2; bases outside the gene matches: 6. Germline values: CDR1 SGHTA, CDR2 FQGNSA. The CDR3 runs to 16 residues. The CDR3 loop is CASSSLLAGPTDTQYF. The CDR3 DNA reads as TGTGCCAGCAGCTCCCTACTAGCGGGGCCCACAGATACGCAGTATTTT.

As for this clonotype: Compared with germline, one end of the junction differs, possibly owing to a read error. This chain uses TRBV3-1 with TRBJ1-2, with D possibly TRBD1 on 5 matching bases. The CDR3 has 15 residues. Germline V gene lookup returns CDR1 LGHDT and CDR2 YNNKEL (reference sequence). CDR3 bases: TGTGCCAGCAGCCAAGCGGGGACGGATCTATATGGCGACAACTTC. Translated, it gives CASSQAGTDLYGDNF.

This chain links TRBV29-1 with TRBJ2-1; D is perhaps TRBD2 (6 bases). Germline lookup yields CDR1 SQVTM and CDR2 ANQGSEA. This CDR3 spans 14 amino acids. The ends were cut back, 5 bases at V and 3 bases at J, with 14 bases in the middle. The CDR3 here is CSVLRDLFYNEQFF. The CDR3 nucleotides are TGCAGCGTTCTCAGGGACTTGTTCTACAATGAGCAGTTCTTC.

This clonotype was counted many times. The chain carries TRBV6-6 and TRBJ2-1; perhaps TRBD2 as D (6 bases). Germline CDR1 MNHNY, CDR2 SVGAGI (reference sequence). Trimming took off 0 bases at V and 7 bases at J, with 10 bases between the two ends. This CDR3 has 14 amino acids. The CDR3 sequence: CASSYSEEGNEQFF. The CDR3 nucleotides read TGTGCCAGCAGTTACTCAGAGGAGGGAAATGAGCAGTTCTTC.

This clonotype appeared a few times. The V gene is TRBV28, the J gene TRBJ1-2, with D uncertain. There are 12 residues in the CDR3. Trimming removed 8 bases at V and 7 bases at J, with 14 bases between. Germline-derived CDR1 and CDR2 are MDHEN and SYDVKM. CDR3 in amino acids: CASSLDLFGYTF. DNA for the CDR3: TGTGCCAGCTCCCTGGATTTATTTGGCTACACCTTC.

This clonotype was counted between two and nine times. This rearrangement joins TRBV24-1 to TRBJ2-1, with 10 bases aligning to TRBD1. Germline CDR1 KGHDR, CDR2 SFDVKD. V was pared by 3 bases and J by 7 bases, with 5 bases of the junction left unmatched. The CDR3 has 15 amino acids. The CDR3 DNA follows: TGTGCCACCAGTGATCCGGGACAGGGGATGAATGAGCAGTTCTTC. This codes for CATSDPGQGMNEQFF.

For this clonotype: Possible read error: a much larger clone is one base away. The V gene is TRBV10-3, the J gene TRBJ2-7; possibly TRBD2 for D (6 bases). Germline assignment: CDR1 ENHRY and CDR2 SYGVKD. V gave up 2 bases and J gave up 5 bases, with 16 bases separating them. This CDR3 is built from 15 residues. DNA of the CDR3: TGTGCCATCAGTGAGGGGGACGGGGGAACCGACGAGCAGTACTTC. Amino acid sequence: CAISEGDGGTDEQYF.

There are a few counts of this clonotype. This sequence joins TRBV28 and TRBJ2-5; D uncertain. Trimming shortened V by 5 bases and J by 5 bases, and 9 bases separated the two germline ends. Germline V gives CDR1 MDHEN, CDR2 SYDVKM. The CDR3 runs 12 residues. CDR3 sequence: CASSRGFETQYF. The CDR3 DNA follows: TGTGCCAGCAGTCGAGGCTTTGAGACCCAGTACTTC.

The rearrangement joins TRBV5-4 to TRBJ2-2; a possible D gene is TRBD1 (5 bases). The ends were cut back, 4 bases at V and 3 bases at J, with 16 bases in the middle. This CDR3 is 16 amino acids long. The germline V gene has CDR1 SGHNT and CDR2 YYREEE (reference sequence). The CDR3 sequence: CASSPGRGRDTGELFF. The CDR3 region has the DNA TGTGCCAGCAGCCCGGGTAGGGGAAGGGACACCGGGGAGCTGTTTTTT.

This clonotype was counted many times. The chain employs TRBV18 and TRBJ1-6; D is unresolved. V lost 0 bases to trimming and J lost 8 bases, with 11 bases between them. The CDR3 spans 15 residues. Germline V gene lookup returns CDR1 KGHSH and CDR2 LQKENI. This chain's CDR3 is CASSPPEHEDSPLHF. In DNA form, the CDR3 reads TGTGCCAGCTCACCACCAGAACACGAAGATTCACCCCTCCACTTT. Supplemented by reference TRBV18 and TRBJ1-6, the full variable domain reads NAGVMQNPRHLVRRRGQEARLRCSPMKGHSHVYWYRQLPEEGLKFMVYLQKENIIDESGMPKERFSAEFPKEGPSILRIQQVVRGDSAAYFCASSPPEHEDSPLHFGNGTRLTVT.

In its sample, this clonotype was seen many times. V is TRBV6-2 or TRBV6-3 and J is TRBJ1-5; possibly TRBD1 for D (5 bases). This CDR3 has 20 residues. Germline-derived CDR1 and CDR2 are MNHEY and SVGEGT. V was trimmed by 0 bases and J by 0 bases, leaving 21 bases between them. The CDR3: CASSYSRTTGTAYSNQPQHF. The CDR3 DNA reads as TGTGCCAGCAGTTACTCTCGTACTACCGGGACGGCCTATAGCAATCAGCCCCAGCATTTT.

As to this clonotype: A much larger clone differs by one base, so this may be a read error. The genes are TRBV7-2 and TRBJ2-7; D is possibly TRBD2 (7 bases). CDR1 SGHTA and CDR2 FQGNSA come from the germline V gene. CDR3 length equals 15 residues. This CDR3 is CASSGRGVEVYELYF. CDR3 bases: TGTGCCAGCAGCGGGAGGGGGGTTGAGGTCTACGAGCTGTACTTC.

This clonotype was picked up many times. The V and J genes are TRBV27 and TRBJ2-3; a possible D gene is TRBD2 (6 bases). The CDR3 is 17 amino acids. Trimming stripped 6 bases from V and 1 base from J, with 20 bases between. Germline V gene data show CDR1 as MNHEY and CDR2 as SMNVEV (reference sequence). For the CDR3, the DNA is TGTGCCAGCAGCCTTATCGGACCCCGCGGGGGCACAGATACGCAGTATTTT. This gives the protein CASSLIGPRGGTDTQYF.

This clonotype was seen only a few times. The chain has TRBV25-1 and TRBJ1-4; D is unresolved. CDR3 length: 14 residues. The germline gives CDR1 MGHDK, CDR2 SYGVNS. Trimming removed 1 base from V and 6 bases from J, with 9 bases in between. The CDR3 here is CASSESVRYEKLFF. In DNA, the CDR3 is TGTGCCAGCAGTGAATCTGTCCGATATGAAAAACTGTTTTTT.

This clonotype was counted many times. The chain is built from TRBV30 and TRBJ2-5; D not certain. The CDR3 runs 14 residues. V was pared by 4 bases and J by 5 bases, with 17 bases between. Germline CDR1 GTSNPN, CDR2 SVGIG (reference sequence). The CDR3 DNA is TGTGCCTGGACGTCTGTGGGTTTTGTGGAGACCCAGTACTTC. The encoded protein is CAWTSVGFVETQYF. Supplemented by reference TRBV30 and TRBJ2-5, the full variable domain reads SQTIHQWPATLVQPVGSPLSLECTVEGTSNPNLYWYRQAAGRGLQLLFYSVGIGQISSEVPQNLSASRPQDRQFILSSKKLLLSDSGFYLCAWTSVGFVETQYFGPGTRLLVL.

Of note for this clonotype: This could be a read error, since a much larger clone is one nucleotide away. The chain employs TRBV7-2 and TRBJ1-2; 10 positions agree with TRBD1. Per the germline V gene, CDR1 is SGHTA and CDR2 is FQGNSA. CDR3 length: 14 residues. V trimming: 5 bases; J trimming: 12 bases; junction bases outside the gene matches: 12. CDR3 protein: CASSLLDRGPSDTF. CDR3 DNA: TGTGCCAGCAGCCTATTAGACAGGGGGCCTAGCGACACCTTC.

The sample holds a few counts of this clonotype. The J gene is TRBJ1-5, the V gene TRBV30; no clear D. The CDR3 extends over 13 amino acids. Germline-derived CDR1 and CDR2 are GTSNPN and SVGIG (reference sequence). V lost 4 bases, J lost 5 bases, and 12 bases lay in between. The CDR3 DNA sequence: TGTGCCTGGAATTCGGAGTCCCATCAGCCCCAGCATTTT. Translating it yields CAWNSESHQPQHF.

The chain couples TRBV5-4 to TRBJ2-3, with D unresolved. CDR1 and CDR2 from the germline V gene are SGHNT and YYREEE (reference sequence). CDR3 length equals 14 residues. V gave up 0 bases and J gave up 1 base, with 6 bases separating them. In nucleotides, the CDR3 is TGTGCCAGCAGCTTGGAGTCTGGCACAGATACGCAGTATTTT. It yields the protein CASSLESGTDTQYF.

DNA for the CDR3: TGTGCCAGCAGTTACTCGACGGTTTGGGGAACTGGGGCCAACGTCCTGACTTTC. The encoded protein is CASSYSTVWGTGANVLTF. This rearrangement joins TRBV6-5 to TRBJ2-6; the D is unclear. V was pared by 0 bases and J by 2 bases, with 14 bases between. Germline CDR1 reads MNHEY; CDR2 reads SVGAGI. This CDR3 region has 18 residues.